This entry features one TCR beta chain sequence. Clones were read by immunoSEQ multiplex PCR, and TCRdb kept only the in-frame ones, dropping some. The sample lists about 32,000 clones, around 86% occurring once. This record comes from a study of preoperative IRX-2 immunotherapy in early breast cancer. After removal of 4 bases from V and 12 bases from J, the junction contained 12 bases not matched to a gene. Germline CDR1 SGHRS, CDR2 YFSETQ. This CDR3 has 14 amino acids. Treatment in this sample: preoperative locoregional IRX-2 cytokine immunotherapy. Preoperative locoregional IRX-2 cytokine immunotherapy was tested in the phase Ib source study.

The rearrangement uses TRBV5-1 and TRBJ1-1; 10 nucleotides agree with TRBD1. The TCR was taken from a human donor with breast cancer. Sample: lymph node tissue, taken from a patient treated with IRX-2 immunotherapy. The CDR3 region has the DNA TGCGCCAGCAGCCCGACCCGGACAGGGGGGAGTTCTTTCTTT. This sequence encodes CASSPTRTGGSSFF.